The 26 T cell receptor beta chains given below trace back to one sample, sequenced in a study of identical twins. One entry per CDR3 protein results from TCRdb running MiXCR on the 5' RACE reads. There are 1.5 million to 2 million distinct CDR3 sequences in the sample; around 33% occur only once, and approximately 0.29% lies in the top ten. The sequenced sample was cord blood. These receptor sequences come from a newborn girl in good health.

This chain joins TRBV12-3 or TRBV12-4 and TRBJ2-7; either TRBD1 or TRBD2 may supply D (5 bases each). The V end was cut by 5 bases, the J end by 3 bases, with 17 bases between. The CDR3 length is 15 residues. The CDR3 sequence: CASSANRLRDYEQYF. The CDR3 nucleotides are TGTGCCAGCAGTGCAAACAGGCTCCGGGACTACGAGCAGTACTTC.

This clonotype was counted a few times. The chain uses TRBV10-3 and TRBJ2-3; 9 bases are a match to TRBD2. The CDR3 has 15 amino acids. CDR1 and CDR2 (germline): ENHRY, SYGVKD. V gave up 3 bases and J gave up 1 base; unmatched junction bases: 2. This chain's CDR3 is CAISERTSGTDTQYF. In DNA, the CDR3 is TGTGCCATCAGTGAACGGACTAGCGGCACAGATACGCAGTATTTT.

J is TRBJ2-5 and V is TRBV2; a possible D gene is TRBD2 (5 bases). From germline, CDR1 is SNHLY and CDR2 FYNNEI. Deletions cut 4 bases from V and 7 bases from J, with 13 bases between. The CDR3 is made up of 13 amino acids. The CDR3 nucleotides read TGTGCCAGCAGTGGAGGAGGCCTAGGGACCCAGTACTTC. Translation: CASSGGGLGTQYF.

Ten or more counts support this clonotype. The CDR3 here is CSVQGSDTQYF. As DNA, the CDR3 is TGCAGCGTGCAGGGGTCAGATACGCAGTATTTT. The chain recombines TRBV29-1 with TRBJ2-3, with a tentative D call TRBD1 (6 bases). Germline-derived CDR1 and CDR2 are SQVTM and ANQGSEA. CDR3 length equals 11 residues. V lost 6 bases, J lost 4 bases, and 8 bases lay in between.

This chain connects TRBV5-1 to TRBJ2-3; 9 bases are a match to TRBD2. Germline-derived CDR1 and CDR2 are SGHRS and YFSETQ. V lost 4 bases and J lost 3; bases outside the gene matches: 15. The CDR3 covers 18 residues. CDR3 in DNA: TGCGCCAGCAGCCTCCCCGGGACTAGCACCCTAGCGACAGATACGCAGTATTTT. The encoded protein is CASSLPGTSTLATDTQYF.

The rearrangement joins TRBV28 to TRBJ2-7; the match to TRBD2 covers 10 bases. V dropped 1 base and J dropped 12; count of bases not matched to a gene: 6. There are 13 residues in the CDR3. Germline V gives CDR1 MDHEN, CDR2 SYDVKM. CDR3 sequence reads: CASSLSLAGARYF. CDR3 bases: TGTGCCAGCAGTTTATCTCTAGCGGGAGCTCGGTACTTC. The full variable domain, completed using reference TRBV28 and TRBJ2-7, is DVKVTQSSRYLVKRTGEKVFLECVQDMDHENMFWYRQDPGLGLRLIYFSYDVKMKEKGDIPEGYSVSREKKERFSLILESASTNQTSMYLCASSLSLAGARYFGPGTRLTVT.

With respect to this clonotype: At one end the junction does not follow the germline gene, possibly because of a read error. This chain uses TRBV5-6 with TRBJ2-3; 7 bases agree with TRBD1. CDR3 length: 15 amino acids. Germline V gene data show CDR1 as SGHDT and CDR2 as YYEEEE. CDR3 residues: CAGSLPTQGADTQYF. In nucleotides, the CDR3 is TGTGCCGGCAGCTTGCCAACTCAGGGGGCAGATACGCAGTATTTT.

J is TRBJ1-5 and V is TRBV28, with D unresolved. Germline-derived CDR1 and CDR2 are MDHEN and SYDVKM. The CDR3 is 16 residues long. The V and J ends lost 2 bases and 3 bases respectively, with 14 bases between them. This CDR3 reads CASSLTAGLINQPQHF. CDR3 nucleotide sequence: TGTGCCAGCAGTTTAACGGCAGGCCTTATCAATCAGCCCCAGCATTTT. The entire variable domain, with the rest obtained from reference TRBV28 and TRBJ1-5, is as follows: DVKVTQSSRYLVKRTGEKVFLECVQDMDHENMFWYRQDPGLGLRLIYFSYDVKMKEKGDIPEGYSVSREKKERFSLILESASTNQTSMYLCASSLTAGLINQPQHFGDGTRLSIL.

The chain joins TRBV19 to TRBJ2-4; 9 bases fit TRBD1. The end of the DNA is better explained by TRBJ2-7, so the J call may be wrong. Germline V CDR1 and CDR2: LNHDA, SQIVND (reference sequence). The CDR3 is made up of 13 amino acids. This CDR3 reads CASRIRDRDEQYF. The CDR3 DNA is TGTGCCAGTAGGATCCGGGACAGGGACGAGCAGTACTTC.

J is TRBJ1-2 and V is TRBV12-3 or TRBV12-4, with TRBD1 identical over 8 bases. V shed 7 bases, J shed 8 bases, and the junction held 15 bases outside the gene matches. This CDR3 is built from 15 residues. CDR3 in DNA: TGTGCCAGCACCTTCGGACAGGGCCCTGTAACCGGCTACACCTTC. It encodes CASTFGQGPVTGYTF.

This clonotype appeared a few times. The CDR3 loop reads CASSVALANTGELFF. The DNA for the CDR3 is TGTGCCAGCAGCGTAGCACTAGCGAACACCGGGGAGCTGTTTTTT. The chain is built from TRBV9 and TRBJ2-2, with a tentative D call TRBD2 (5 bases). Between the trimmed V and J ends, which lost 0 bases and 0 bases, there was a span of 6 bases. CDR1 is SGDLS and CDR2 is YYNGEE in the germline V gene. This CDR3 contains 15 residues.

This clonotype has a single count. The gene calls are TRBV2 and TRBJ2-5; 10 nucleotides agree with TRBD1. The V gene end was trimmed by 7 bases and the J gene end by 11 bases; junction bases not matched to a gene: 13. Germline V gene data show CDR1 as SNHLY and CDR2 as FYNNEI. CDR3 length: 14 residues. CDR3 DNA sequence: TGTGCCAGCATCCCGGACAGGGGGGACAATGAGCAGTACTTC. Its translation: CASIPDRGDNEQYF.

A note on this clonotype: At one end the junction does not follow the germline gene, possibly because of a read error. J is TRBJ1-2 and V is TRBV6-6; D call uncertain. Germline V gene data show CDR1 as MNHNY and CDR2 as SVGAGI (reference sequence). The CDR3 has 14 amino acids. The DNA of the CDR3 is TGTGCCGGCAGTTGGGCGGACGGAGGGTATGGCTACACCTTC. This gives the protein CAGSWADGGYGYTF.

This chain joins TRBV5-1 and TRBJ2-1, with 11 bases aligning to TRBD2. V lost 4 bases and J lost 3; bases outside the gene matches: 6. This CDR3 region has 16 residues. Germline values: CDR1 SGHRS, CDR2 YFSETQ. The DNA for the CDR3 is TGCGCCAGCAGCGGGGGGACTAGCGGATTCTACAATGAGCAGTTCTTC. Translation: CASSGGTSGFYNEQFF.

V usage is TRBV29-1 and J usage is TRBJ1-2, with 7 bases identical to TRBD1. The junction had 11 bases not matched to a gene; V was cut back by 6 bases and J by 1 base. Germline CDR1 and CDR2: SQVTM and ANQGSEA. The CDR3 is made up of 15 amino acids. The CDR3: CSVTGTAYLNYGYTF. CDR3 coding DNA: TGCAGCGTGACAGGGACAGCTTACCTTAACTATGGCTACACCTTC.

A note on this clonotype: The CDR3 does not close with the conserved phenylalanine or tryptophan, likely indicating a read error. The chain has TRBV10-3 and TRBJ2-7, with D perhaps matching TRBD1 (6 bases). This CDR3 is built from 14 residues. CDR1 and CDR2 (germline): ENHRY, SYGVKD. V shed 6 bases and J shed 2 bases, with 14 bases lying between them. The CDR3 spells CAIRQGSPPYEQYY. CDR3 nucleotide sequence: TGTGCCATCAGACAGGGATCCCCTCCCTACGAGCAGTACTAC.

The V and J genes are TRBV28 and TRBJ2-3; TRBD2 aligns across 7 bases. Germline CDR1 MDHEN, CDR2 SYDVKM. After removal of 2 bases from V and 5 bases from J, the junction contained 13 bases not matched to a gene. This CDR3 is built from 17 residues. This CDR3 is CASSLKRDYIRGDTQYF. The CDR3, as DNA: TGTGCCAGCAGTTTAAAGAGGGACTACATACGGGGAGATACGCAGTATTTT.

The DNA for the CDR3 is TGTGCCAGCAGCGTCGGGTTGGCCAGGGCAGACTATGGCTACACCTTC. Translated, it gives CASSVGLARADYGYTF. This sequence joins TRBV9 and TRBJ1-2; possible D gene TRBD1, 5 bases. Trimming left V 2 bases short and J 3 bases short, with 17 bases between. Per germline, CDR1 SGDLS and CDR2 YYNGEE. This CDR3 has 16 residues.

This sequence joins TRBV2 and TRBJ1-5; D is possibly TRBD1 (5 bases). Trimming removed 4 bases from V and 2 bases from J, with 12 bases in between. The CDR3 runs to 15 residues. The germline V gene has CDR1 SNHLY and CDR2 FYNNEI. CDR3 bases: TGTGCCAGCAGTGTGGGGGATGTTGGCAATCAGCCCCAGCATTTT. Protein sequence: CASSVGDVGNQPQHF.

This chain uses TRBV10-3 with TRBJ1-2, with 11 bases that match TRBD1. J lost 3 bases, V lost 3 bases, and 6 bases had no gene match. This CDR3 comprises 16 residues. In germline, CDR1 is ENHRY, CDR2 SYGVKD. The CDR3 protein is CAISDRTGGKHYGYTF. The CDR3 DNA sequence: TGTGCCATCAGTGACCGGACAGGGGGCAAACACTATGGCTACACCTTC.

This clonotype occurred a few times. The genes are TRBV6-5 and TRBJ2-1; 10 positions agree with TRBD2. Germline values: CDR1 MNHEY, CDR2 SVGAGI. V lost 5 bases to trimming and J lost 2 bases; unmatched junction nucleotides: 6. The CDR3 loop spans 16 amino acids. This chain's CDR3 is CASSPLAGVTYNEQFF. In DNA, the CDR3 is TGTGCCAGCAGTCCCCTAGCGGGAGTAACCTACAATGAGCAGTTCTTC.

This clonotype was observed a few times. The chain uses TRBV5-1 and TRBJ2-1, with D perhaps assigned TRBD1 or TRBD2 (5 bases each). The CDR3 loop spans 16 amino acids. Per germline, CDR1 SGHRS and CDR2 YFSETQ. Trimming shortened V by 2 bases and J by 0 bases, and 12 bases separated the two germline ends. CDR3 loop: CASSFGPGTSYNEQFF. The CDR3 coding sequence is TGCGCCAGCAGCTTTGGTCCGGGGACCTCCTACAATGAGCAGTTCTTC.

The table lists this clonotype with many counts. The rearrangement joins TRBV24-1 to TRBJ2-5; TRBD2 matches at 11 bases. V lost 5 bases to trimming and J lost 2 bases; unmatched junction nucleotides: 3. Per the germline V gene, CDR1 is KGHDR and CDR2 is SFDVKD. This CDR3 has 15 residues. The chain's CDR3 is CATSAGLAEQETQYF. The DNA of the CDR3 is TGTGCCACCAGTGCGGGACTAGCGGAACAAGAGACCCAGTACTTC.

This chain links TRBV20-1 with TRBJ1-5; D unclear. CDR1 and CDR2 (germline): DFQATT, SNEGSKA (reference sequence). This CDR3 comprises 16 residues. V lost 6 bases and J lost 0, with 18 bases in between. The CDR3 loop is CSASAMGFLSNQPQHF. CDR3 bases: TGCAGTGCCTCAGCGATGGGTTTCCTTAGCAATCAGCCCCAGCATTTT.

The table lists this clonotype with a few counts. V is TRBV5-1 and J is TRBJ2-1; D is unresolved. V gave up 2 bases and J gave up 0 bases, with 9 bases separating them. Germline-derived CDR1 and CDR2 are SGHRS and YFSETQ. This CDR3 spans 15 amino acids. The chain's CDR3 is CASSFMAPSYNEQFF. The CDR3 coding sequence is TGCGCCAGCAGCTTCATGGCCCCCTCCTACAATGAGCAGTTCTTC.

The chain recombines TRBV6-1 with TRBJ2-2, with D possibly TRBD2 on 5 matching bases. Germline CDR1 reads MNHNS; CDR2 reads SASEGT. V lost 8 bases and J 1 base, leaving 11 bases between the germline ends. The CDR3 covers 14 residues. The CDR3: CASQFGENTGELFF. For the CDR3, the DNA is TGTGCCAGCCAGTTCGGGGAGAACACCGGGGAGCTGTTTTTT.